Listed below are T cell receptor beta chains from one sample, sequenced in a study of PD-1 blockade in classical Hodgkin lymphoma. The method was immunoSEQ multiplex PCR; TCRdb's version includes in-frame clones alone and lacks a portion of them. This sample carries 40,000 to 50,000 clones, about 86% of them seen once, and the ten largest clones take 5.5%. This specimen was peripheral blood mononuclear cells (PBMCs), taken before the second cycle of nivolumab. The receptors were sampled from a human donor with classical Hodgkin lymphoma. CDR3s include the opening cysteine and the closing phenylalanine or tryptophan. The D gene is left open where the match is weak. Part of the rows lack a size; the others show once, few, many or a class for expanded clones.

.	TRBJ1-4	TRBV5-6	TRBD1	CASSFLQGATNEKLFF	TGTGCCAGCAGCTTTTTACAGGGGGCGACTAATGAAAAACTGTTTTTT
.	TRBJ2-7	TRBV6-1	TRBD2	CASSFSGRVGDEQYF	TGTGCCAGCAGTTTTAGCGGGAGGGTTGGGGACGAGCAGTACTTC
.	TRBJ2-7	TRBV6-5	.	CASSRSTGTIYEQYF	TGTGCCAGCAGCCGCTCAACAGGGACTATCTACGAGCAGTACTTC
.	TRBJ2-7	TRBV28	TRBD1	CASSLFAGGRYEQYF	TGTGCCAGCAGTTTATTTGCAGGGGGTCGCTACGAGCAGTACTTC
.	TRBJ2-5	TRBV6-1	TRBD2	CASSRGGQETQYF	TGTGCCAGCAGCCGGGGGGGGCAAGAGACCCAGTACTTC
.	TRBJ1-2	TRBV5-1	.	CASSLEGRSYGYTF	TGCGCCAGCAGCTTGGAGGGACGAAGCTATGGCTACACCTTC
.	TRBJ2-3	TRBV7-3	.	CASSLRGGTDTQYF	TGTGCCAGCAGCTTAAGGGGGGGCACAGATACGCAGTATTTT
.	TRBJ1-2	TRBV19	.	CASRSAKSGYTF	TGTGCCAGTAGATCCGCCAAATCTGGCTACACCTTC
.	TRBJ2-1	TRBV19	TRBD1	CASTRGQGYYNEQFF	TGTGCCAGTACCCGGGGACAGGGATACTACAATGAGCAGTTCTTC
.	TRBJ2-3	TRBV29-1	.	CSVRGTSSSTDTQYF	TGCAGCGTCCGAGGGACTTCATCTAGCACAGATACGCAGTATTTT
.	TRBJ1-1	TRBV18	.	CASSPNARGVTEAFF	TGTGCCAGCTCACCGAACGCCAGGGGTGTCACTGAAGCTTTCTTT
few	TRBJ1-1	TRBV5-1	.	CASSSPGREFF	TGCGCCAGCAGCTCCCCGGGCCGCGAGTTCTTT
once	TRBJ2-1	TRBV19	.	CASSEQGYNEQFF	TGTGCCAGTAGTGAACAGGGCTACAATGAGCAGTTCTTC
.	TRBJ2-5	TRBV7-2	.	CASSQQGWQETQYF	TGTGCCAGCAGCCAACAGGGTTGGCAAGAGACCCAGTACTTC
.	TRBJ2-7	TRBV6-5	.	CASSRIGVGYEQYF	TGTGCCAGCAGCCGCATTGGGGTCGGCTACGAGCAGTACTTC
.	TRBJ2-7	TRBV5-1	TRBD2	CASSLGEGITYEQYF	TGCGCCAGCAGCTTGGGGGAGGGGATAACCTACGAGCAGTACTTC
.	TRBJ2-5	TRBV5-5	.	CASSLGQNQETQYF	TGTGCCAGCAGCTTGGGGCAGAACCAAGAGACCCAGTACTTC
.	TRBJ2-2	TRBV7-9	TRBD2	CASSSRTSGGNTGELFF	TGTGCCAGCAGCTCAAGGACTAGCGGGGGAAACACCGGGGAGCTGTTTTTT
.	TRBJ2-3	TRBV5-3	.	CARSFQAGATDTQYF	TGTGCCAGAAGCTTTCAGGCAGGGGCCACAGATACGCAGTATTTT
.	TRBJ2-7	TRBV27	TRBD1	CASSVGQAYEQYF	TGTGCCAGCAGTGTCGGACAGGCCTACGAGCAGTACTTC
few	TRBJ1-6	TRBV2	.	CASSEDIGSSYNSPLHF	TGTGCCAGCAGTGAAGACATTGGGAGCTCCTATAATTCACCCCTCCACTTT
.	TRBJ2-7	TRBV6-1	.	CASTDPPSYEQYF	TGTGCCAGCACCGACCCCCCTAGCTACGAGCAGTACTTC
.	TRBJ2-5	TRBV19	.	CASSMTAGQETQYF	TGTGCCAGTAGTATGACGGCGGGCCAAGAGACCCAGTACTTC
.	TRBJ1-1	TRBV6-4	TRBD1	CASSQDASGGTEAFF	TGTGCCAGCAGCCAGGACGCTTCAGGGGGCACTGAAGCTTTCTTT
.	TRBJ2-3	TRBV20-1	.	CSPSSTDTQYF	TGCAGTCCCTCTTCTACAGATACGCAGTATTTT
.	TRBJ2-7	TRBV19	TRBD1	CASSDRGRSYEQYF	TGTGCCAGTAGCGACAGGGGTAGGTCCTACGAGCAGTACTTC
.	TRBJ1-1	TRBV19	.	CASSRGDPRADTEAFF	TGTGCCAGTAGTAGGGGGGACCCCAGGGCGGACACTGAAGCTTTCTTT
.	TRBJ1-1	TRBV19	.	CASSIGRTKNTEAFF	TGTGCCAGTAGTATAGGACGGACAAAGAACACTGAAGCTTTCTTT
.	TRBJ2-7	TRBV6-5	.	CASKIDRSGYEQYF	TGTGCCAGCAAAATCGACAGGTCCGGCTACGAGCAGTACTTC
.	TRBJ1-1	TRBV29-1	.	CSVGQEALNTEAFF	TGCAGCGTTGGGCAGGAAGCCTTGAACACTGAAGCTTTCTTT
.	TRBJ2-5	TRBV25-1	.	CASSESGPETQYF	TGTGCCAGCAGTGAATCGGGCCCAGAGACCCAGTACTTC
.	TRBJ2-7	TRBV27	.	CASSPWGRTYEQYF	TGTGCCAGCAGTCCCTGGGGCAGGACCTACGAGCAGTACTTC
.	TRBJ2-4	TRBV5-4	.	CASSHGTTVAKNIQYF	TGTGCCAGCAGCCATGGGACAACGGTAGCCAAAAACATTCAGTACTTC
.	TRBJ1-4	TRBV5-5	.	CASSLAGTFNEKLFF	TGTGCCAGCAGCTTGGCCGGGACATTCAATGAAAAACTGTTTTTT
.	TRBJ1-5	TRBV7-6	.	CASSRKPQGGGGNQPQHF	TGTGCCAGCAGCCGAAAACCACAGGGCGGGGGAGGCAATCAGCCCCAGCATTTT
.	TRBJ2-4	TRBV27	TRBD1	CASSFSGTGKNIQYF	TGTGCCAGCAGTTTTTCCGGGACAGGGAAAAACATTCAGTACTTC
few	TRBJ1-2	TRBV28	.	CASSLAQGIAYGYTF	TGTGCCAGCAGTTTGGCCCAGGGGATTGCCTATGGCTACACCTTC
.	TRBJ1-1	TRBV19	TRBD1	CASRIQGAWTEAFF	TGTGCCAGTAGGATACAGGGGGCTTGGACTGAAGCTTTCTTT
.	TRBJ2-7	TRBV27	TRBD2	CASSLQLAGAHEQYF	TGTGCCAGCAGTTTACAATTAGCGGGAGCCCACGAGCAGTACTTC
.	TRBJ2-4	TRBV14	.	CASSPAGGNIQYF	TGTGCCAGCAGCCCGGCGGGCGGAAACATTCAGTACTTC
.	TRBJ1-2	TRBV5-8	.	CASSFGEGYGYTF	TGTGCCAGCAGCTTCGGGGAAGGGTATGGCTACACCTTC
.	TRBJ2-7	TRBV6-1	.	CASSEIGPTYEQYF	TGTGCCAGCAGTGAAATTGGTCCCACCTACGAGCAGTACTTC
.	TRBJ2-1	TRBV6-5	TRBD2	CASSYSPSGSYEQFF	TGTGCCAGCAGTTACTCGCCTAGCGGGAGCTATGAGCAGTTCTTC
.	TRBJ1-1	TRBV4-2	.	CASSQGRDTMNTEAFF	TGTGCCAGCAGCCAGGGCCGGGACACAATGAACACTGAAGCTTTCTTT
.	TRBJ1-2	TRBV27	.	CATSSTGSFYGYTF	TGTGCCACTTCCAGTACAGGATCTTTCTATGGCTACACCTTC